This TCR beta chain was obtained from a study of blood T cell repertoires in COVID-19. Study summary: COVID-19 samples from acute and convalescent phases originated in the United States, Italy and Spain. The analysed material was cDNA or gDNA that came from T cells, B-cell-depleted T cells, or PBMCs.

Germline assignment: CDR1 SGHKS and CDR2 YYEKEE (reference sequence). The CDR3 spans 15 residues. The V gene lost 2 bases and the J gene lost 5 bases, with 13 bases spanning the gap. The authors' processing: Estimation of nucleated cell counts relied on the amplification of reference gene primers. Sequencing used immunoSEQ multiplex PCR; TCRdb keeps in-frame clones, though not all of them. V and J calls and clone size are copied from that table; D and trimming were computed from the DNA. The data hold more than 95,000 clones, with 89% observed a single time. Sequencing was done on a sample of peripheral blood. The sequence came from an elderly woman in a cohort sampled during active COVID-19. The chain recombines TRBV5-5 with TRBJ2-2; D possibly corresponds to TRBD2 (6 bases). The CDR3 coding sequence is TGTGCCAGCAGCTTACGACTAGTGGAAACCGGGGAGCTGTTTTTT. Translation: CASSLRLVETGELFF.